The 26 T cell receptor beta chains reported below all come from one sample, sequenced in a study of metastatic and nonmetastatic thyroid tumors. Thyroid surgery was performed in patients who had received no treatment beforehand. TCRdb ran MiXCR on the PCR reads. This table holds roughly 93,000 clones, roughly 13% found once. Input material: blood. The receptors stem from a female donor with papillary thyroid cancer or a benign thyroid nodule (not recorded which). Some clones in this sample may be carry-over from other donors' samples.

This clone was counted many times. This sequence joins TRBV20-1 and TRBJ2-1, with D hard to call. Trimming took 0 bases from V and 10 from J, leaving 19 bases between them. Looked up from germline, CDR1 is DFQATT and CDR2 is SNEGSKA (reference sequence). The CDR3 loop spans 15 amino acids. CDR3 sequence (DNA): TGCAGTGCTAGAGAAACCCTCACGTCAGTGGGAGAGCAGTTCTTC. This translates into CSARETLTSVGEQFF.

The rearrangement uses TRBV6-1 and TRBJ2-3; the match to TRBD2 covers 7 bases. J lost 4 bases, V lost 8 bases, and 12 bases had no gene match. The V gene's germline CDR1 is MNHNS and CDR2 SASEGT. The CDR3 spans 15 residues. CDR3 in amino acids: CASLKSGKEADTQYF. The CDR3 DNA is TGTGCCAGCCTTAAAAGCGGGAAAGAGGCAGATACGCAGTATTTT.

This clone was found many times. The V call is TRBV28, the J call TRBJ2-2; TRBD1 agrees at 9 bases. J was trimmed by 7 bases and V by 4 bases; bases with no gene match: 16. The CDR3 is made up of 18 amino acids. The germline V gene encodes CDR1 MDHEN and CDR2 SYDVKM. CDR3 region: CASSSSSPGQGLFGELFF. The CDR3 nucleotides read TGTGCCAGCAGTTCCTCATCACCGGGACAGGGTCTTTTCGGGGAGCTGTTTTTT.

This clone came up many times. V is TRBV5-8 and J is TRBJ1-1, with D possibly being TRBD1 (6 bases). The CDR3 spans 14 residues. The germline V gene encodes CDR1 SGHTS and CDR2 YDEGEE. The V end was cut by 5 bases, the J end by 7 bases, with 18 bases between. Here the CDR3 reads CASRFRAGASEAFF. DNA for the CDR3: TGTGCCAGCAGATTTAGGGCAGGGGCGAGTGAAGCTTTCTTT.

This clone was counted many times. The CDR3 DNA reads TGTGCCAGCAGTGAAAGGCAATCAGGAAACACCATATATTTT. This translates into CASSERQSGNTIYF. The rearrangement links TRBV6-1 to TRBJ1-3; D gene unclear. Trimming pared 2 bases from V and 4 bases from J, leaving 9 bases between. CDR3 size: 14 residues. CDR1 MNHNS and CDR2 SASEGT come from the germline V gene.

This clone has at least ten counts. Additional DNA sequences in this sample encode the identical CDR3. Written as DNA, the CDR3 is TGTGCCAGCAGACTGGAAAGCTCCTATAATTCACCCCTCCACTTT. It specifies CASRLESSYNSPLHF. The chain couples TRBV2 to TRBJ1-6, with D unclear. Trimming cost V 6 bases and J 0 bases, with 9 bases left between them. Germline CDR1 reads SNHLY; CDR2 reads FYNNEI. This CDR3 spans 15 amino acids. Full variable domain (remainder filled in from reference TRBV2 and TRBJ1-6): EPEVTQTPSHQVTQMGQEVILRCVPISNHLYFYWYRQILGQKVEFLVSFYNNEISEKSEIFDDQFSVERPDGSNFTLKIRSTKLEDSAMYFCASRLESSYNSPLHFGNGTRLTVT.

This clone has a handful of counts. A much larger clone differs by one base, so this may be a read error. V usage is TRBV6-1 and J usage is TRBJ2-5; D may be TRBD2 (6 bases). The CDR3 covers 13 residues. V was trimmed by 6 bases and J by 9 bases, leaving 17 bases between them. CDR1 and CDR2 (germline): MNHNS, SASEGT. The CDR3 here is CASRSSVLGAQYF. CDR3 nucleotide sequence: TGTGCCAGCAGATCTAGCGTCCTGGGGGCCCAGTACTTC.

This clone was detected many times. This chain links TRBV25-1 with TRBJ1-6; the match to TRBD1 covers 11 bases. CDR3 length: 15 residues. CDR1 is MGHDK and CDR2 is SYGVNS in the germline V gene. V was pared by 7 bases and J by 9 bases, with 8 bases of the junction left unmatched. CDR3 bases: TGTGCCAGCACCTCAGGACAGGGGGCTGTTTCACCCCTCCACTTT. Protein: CASTSGQGAVSPLHF.

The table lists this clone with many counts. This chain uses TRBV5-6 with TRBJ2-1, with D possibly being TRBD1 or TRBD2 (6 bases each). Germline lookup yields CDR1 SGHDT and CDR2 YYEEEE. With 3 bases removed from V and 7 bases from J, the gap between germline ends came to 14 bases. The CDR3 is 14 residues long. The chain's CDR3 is CASSWGTGRNEQFF. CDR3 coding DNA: TGTGCCAGCAGCTGGGGAACAGGGAGGAATGAGCAGTTCTTC.

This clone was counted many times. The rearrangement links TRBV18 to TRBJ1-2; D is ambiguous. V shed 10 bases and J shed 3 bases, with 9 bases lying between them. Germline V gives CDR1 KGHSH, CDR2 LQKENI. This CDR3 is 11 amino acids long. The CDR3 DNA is TGTGCCACCGGGCAGGACTATGGCTACACCTTC. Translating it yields CATGQDYGYTF.

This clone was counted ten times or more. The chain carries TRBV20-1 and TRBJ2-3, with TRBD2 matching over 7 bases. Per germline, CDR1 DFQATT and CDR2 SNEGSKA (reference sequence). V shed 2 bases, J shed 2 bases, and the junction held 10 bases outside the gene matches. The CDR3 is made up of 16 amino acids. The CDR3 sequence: CSARMLSGRITDTQYF. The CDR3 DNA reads TGCAGTGCTAGAATGCTCTCCGGGAGGATCACAGATACGCAGTATTTT.

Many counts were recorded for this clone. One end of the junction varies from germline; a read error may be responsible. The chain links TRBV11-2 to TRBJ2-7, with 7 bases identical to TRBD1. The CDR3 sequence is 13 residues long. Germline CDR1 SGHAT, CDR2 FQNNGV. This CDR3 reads CASSLATNRDRNF. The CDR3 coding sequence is TGTGCCAGCAGCTTAGCTACCAACCGGGACAGAAACTTC.

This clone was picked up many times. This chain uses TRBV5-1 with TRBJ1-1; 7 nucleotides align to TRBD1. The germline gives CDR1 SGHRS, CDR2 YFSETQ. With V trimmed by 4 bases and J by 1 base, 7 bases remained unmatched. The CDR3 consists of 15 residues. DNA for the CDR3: TGCGCCAGCAGCCCTGGGGACAGAGAGAACACTGAAGCTTTCTTT. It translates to CASSPGDRENTEAFF.

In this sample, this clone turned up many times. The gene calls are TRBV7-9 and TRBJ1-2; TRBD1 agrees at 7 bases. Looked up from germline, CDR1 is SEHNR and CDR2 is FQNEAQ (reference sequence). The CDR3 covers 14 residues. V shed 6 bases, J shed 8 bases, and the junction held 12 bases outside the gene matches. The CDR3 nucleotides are TGTGCCAGCAGTACAATAAAGGGGGCTGGAGGCTACACCTTC. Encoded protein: CASSTIKGAGGYTF.

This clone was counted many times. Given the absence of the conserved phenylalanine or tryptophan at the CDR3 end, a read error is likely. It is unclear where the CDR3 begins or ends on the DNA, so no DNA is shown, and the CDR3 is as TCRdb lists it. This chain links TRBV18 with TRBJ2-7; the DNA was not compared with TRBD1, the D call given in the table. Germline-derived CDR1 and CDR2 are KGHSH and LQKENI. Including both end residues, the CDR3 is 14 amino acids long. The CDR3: CASSRKTTDSSFLL.

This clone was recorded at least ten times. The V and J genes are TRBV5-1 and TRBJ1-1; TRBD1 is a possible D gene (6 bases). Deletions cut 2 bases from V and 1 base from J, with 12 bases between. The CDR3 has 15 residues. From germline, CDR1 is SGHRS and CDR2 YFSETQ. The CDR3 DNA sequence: TGCGCCAGCAGCTTTGTGGGGGCGAGGAACACTGAAGCTTTCTTT. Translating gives CASSFVGARNTEAFF.

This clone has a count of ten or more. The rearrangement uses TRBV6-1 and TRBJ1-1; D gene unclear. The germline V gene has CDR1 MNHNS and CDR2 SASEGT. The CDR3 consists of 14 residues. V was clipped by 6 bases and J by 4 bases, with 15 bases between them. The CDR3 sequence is CASRGIGFGTEAFF. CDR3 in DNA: TGTGCCAGCAGGGGCATTGGATTTGGCACTGAAGCTTTCTTT.

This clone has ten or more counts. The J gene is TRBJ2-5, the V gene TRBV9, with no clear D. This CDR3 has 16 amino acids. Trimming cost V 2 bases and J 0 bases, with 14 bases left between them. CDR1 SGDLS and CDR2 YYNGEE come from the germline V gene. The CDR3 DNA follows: TGTGCCAGCAGCGTCCAAGCGAACAGTAACCAAGAGACCCAGTACTTC. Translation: CASSVQANSNQETQYF. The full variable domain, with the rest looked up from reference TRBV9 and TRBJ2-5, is DSGVTQTPKHLITATGQRVTLRCSPRSGDLSVYWYQQSLDQGLQFLIQYYNGEERAKGNILERFSAQQFPDLHSELNLSSLELGDSALYFCASSVQANSNQETQYFGPGTRLLVL.

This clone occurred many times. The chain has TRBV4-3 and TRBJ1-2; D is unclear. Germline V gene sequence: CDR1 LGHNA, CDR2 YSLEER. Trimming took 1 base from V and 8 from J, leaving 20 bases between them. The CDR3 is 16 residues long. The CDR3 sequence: CASSQVSTLGSRGYTF. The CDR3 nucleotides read TGCGCCAGCAGCCAAGTGTCCACGCTCGGGTCGCGGGGCTACACCTTC.

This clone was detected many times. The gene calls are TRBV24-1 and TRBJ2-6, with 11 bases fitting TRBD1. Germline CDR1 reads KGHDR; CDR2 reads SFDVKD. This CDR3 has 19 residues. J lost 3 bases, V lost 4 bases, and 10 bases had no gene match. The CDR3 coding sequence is TGTGCCACCAGTGAACCCCTCGGACAGGGGGCAAGTGGGGCCAACGTCCTGACTTTC. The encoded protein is CATSEPLGQGASGANVLTF.

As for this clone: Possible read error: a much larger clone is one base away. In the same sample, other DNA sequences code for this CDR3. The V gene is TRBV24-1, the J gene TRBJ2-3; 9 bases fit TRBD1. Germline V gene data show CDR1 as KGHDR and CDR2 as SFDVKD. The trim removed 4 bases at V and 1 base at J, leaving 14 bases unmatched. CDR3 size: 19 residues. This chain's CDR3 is CATSDPPGQGGSGTDTQYF. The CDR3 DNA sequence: TGTGCCACCAGTGACCCCCCGGGACAGGGAGGGTCAGGCACAGATACGCAGTATTTT.

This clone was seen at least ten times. CDR3 nucleotides: TGTGCCTGGAGTGTTTACACGGCGGGTGAGCAGTTCTTC. This translates into CAWSVYTAGEQFF. This sequence joins TRBV30 and TRBJ2-1; a weak D match, TRBD2 (5 bases). V dropped 0 bases and J dropped 9 bases, with 12 bases sitting between them. There are 13 residues in the CDR3. Per the germline V gene, CDR1 is GTSNPN and CDR2 is SVGIG (reference sequence).

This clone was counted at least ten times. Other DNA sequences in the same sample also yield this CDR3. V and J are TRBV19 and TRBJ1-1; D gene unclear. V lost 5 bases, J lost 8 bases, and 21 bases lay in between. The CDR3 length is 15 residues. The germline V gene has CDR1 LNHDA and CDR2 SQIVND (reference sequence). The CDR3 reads CASSSYMLDPREAFF. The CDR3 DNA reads TGTGCCAGTAGTTCGTATATGTTGGATCCTAGAGAAGCTTTCTTT.

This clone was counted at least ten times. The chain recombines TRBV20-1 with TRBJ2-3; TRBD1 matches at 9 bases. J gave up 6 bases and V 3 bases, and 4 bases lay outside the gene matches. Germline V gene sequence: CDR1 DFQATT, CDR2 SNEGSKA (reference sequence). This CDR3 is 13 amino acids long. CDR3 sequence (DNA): TGCAGTGCTAGGTTTGACAGGGGGGATACGCAGTATTTT. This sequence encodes CSARFDRGDTQYF.

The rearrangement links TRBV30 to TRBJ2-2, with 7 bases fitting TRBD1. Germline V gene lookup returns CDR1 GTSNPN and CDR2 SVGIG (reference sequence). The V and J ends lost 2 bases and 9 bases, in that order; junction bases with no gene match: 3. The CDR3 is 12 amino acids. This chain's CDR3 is CAWSPGGRELFF. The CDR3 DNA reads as TGTGCCTGGAGTCCAGGGGGAAGGGAGCTGTTTTTT.

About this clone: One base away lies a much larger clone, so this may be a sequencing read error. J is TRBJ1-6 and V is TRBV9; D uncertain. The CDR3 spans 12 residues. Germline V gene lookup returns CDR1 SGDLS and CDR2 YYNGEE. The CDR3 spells CAISVDDSPLHF. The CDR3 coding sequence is TGTGCCATCAGCGTCGACGATTCACCCCTCCACTTT.